The source of this TCR beta chain is a study of shared clonotypes between healthy human individuals. Clones were sequenced by immunoSEQ multiplex PCR, and TCRdb holds only the in-frame ones, with some missing. The sample has more than 2 million clones; approximately 94% are singletons. The CDR3 sequence is 18 residues long. With 5 bases clipped from V and 0 bases from J, the junction kept 8 bases outside the gene matches. Germline loops: CDR1 SGHAT, CDR2 FQNNGV. The chain carries TRBV11-2 and TRBJ1-3; 12 positions match TRBD1. Input material: naive CD4+ T cells sorted from blood. Subset defined: CD45RA+ positively selected. This receptor was identified in a man between 18 and 35 years old in good health. The CDR3 coding sequence is TGTGCCAGCAGCCCGGGACAGGGGGCCCTTTTCTCTGGAAACACCATATATTTT. It encodes CASSPGQGALFSGNTIYF.